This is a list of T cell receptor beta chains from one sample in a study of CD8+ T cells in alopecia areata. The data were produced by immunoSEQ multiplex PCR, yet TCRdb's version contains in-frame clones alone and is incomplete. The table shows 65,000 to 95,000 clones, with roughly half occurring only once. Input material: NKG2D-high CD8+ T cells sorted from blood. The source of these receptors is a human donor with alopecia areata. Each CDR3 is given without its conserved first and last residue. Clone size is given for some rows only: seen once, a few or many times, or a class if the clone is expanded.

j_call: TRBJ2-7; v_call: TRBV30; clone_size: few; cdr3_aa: AWSATRIAHEQY
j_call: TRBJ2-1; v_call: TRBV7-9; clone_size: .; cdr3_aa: ASSLQGDSYNEQF
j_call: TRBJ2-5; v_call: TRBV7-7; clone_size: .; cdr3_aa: ASSLVPVHKETQY
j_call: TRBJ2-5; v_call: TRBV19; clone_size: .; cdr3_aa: ASKEEETQY
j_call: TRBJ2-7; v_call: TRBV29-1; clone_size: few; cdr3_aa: SVGPTGSTYEQY
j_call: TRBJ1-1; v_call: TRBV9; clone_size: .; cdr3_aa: ASSGGRRTGITEAF
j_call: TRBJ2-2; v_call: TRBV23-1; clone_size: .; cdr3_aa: ASALGTGVTGELF
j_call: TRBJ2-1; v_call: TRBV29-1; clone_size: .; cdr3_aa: SWDRGGNEQF
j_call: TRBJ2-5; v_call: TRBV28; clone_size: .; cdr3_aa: ASSSSWTSGRPGETQY
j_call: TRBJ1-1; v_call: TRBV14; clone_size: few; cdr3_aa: ASSHSDLFTEAF
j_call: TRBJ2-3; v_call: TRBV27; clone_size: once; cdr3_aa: ASSFLERQY
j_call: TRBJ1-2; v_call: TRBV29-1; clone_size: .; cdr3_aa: SAFTGDYGYT
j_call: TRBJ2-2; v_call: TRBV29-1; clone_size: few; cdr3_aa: SGPGPTGELF
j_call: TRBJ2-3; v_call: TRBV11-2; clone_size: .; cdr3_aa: ASSLFSPDTQY
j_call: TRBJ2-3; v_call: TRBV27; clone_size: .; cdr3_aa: ASSLGGPDTQY
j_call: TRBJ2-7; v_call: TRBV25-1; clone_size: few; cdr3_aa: ASTGTGDSYEQY
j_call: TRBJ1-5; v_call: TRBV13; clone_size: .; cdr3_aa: ASSLGQGNQPQH
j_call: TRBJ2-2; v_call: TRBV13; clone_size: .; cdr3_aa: ASSLGHNTGELF
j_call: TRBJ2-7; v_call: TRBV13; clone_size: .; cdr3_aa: ASSLLGAEQY
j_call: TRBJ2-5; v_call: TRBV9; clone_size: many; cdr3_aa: ASSDPKLGGAHQETQY
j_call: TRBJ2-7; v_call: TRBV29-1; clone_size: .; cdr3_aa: SVDWEGEQY
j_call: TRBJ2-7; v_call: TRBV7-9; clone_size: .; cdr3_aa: ASSWRGEQY
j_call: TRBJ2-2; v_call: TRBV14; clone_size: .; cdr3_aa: ASRKRGNTGELF
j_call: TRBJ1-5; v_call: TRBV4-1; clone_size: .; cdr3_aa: ASSQVQGDQPQH
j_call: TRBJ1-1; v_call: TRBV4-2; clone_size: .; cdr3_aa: ASSQVAGEEAF
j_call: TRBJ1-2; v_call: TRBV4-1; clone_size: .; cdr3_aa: ASSKSRQGLYGYT
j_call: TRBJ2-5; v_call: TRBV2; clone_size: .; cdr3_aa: ASGLDRNQY
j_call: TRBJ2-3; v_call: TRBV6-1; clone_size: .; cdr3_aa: ASRRLVTGTDTQY